The 22 T cell receptor beta chains below were found in one sample sequenced in a study of shared clonotypes between healthy human individuals. This table comes from immunoSEQ multiplex PCR, and its TCRdb copy is limited to in-frame clones, with some not included. In the table there are 550,000 to 850,000 clones, roughly two thirds of which are singletons. What was sequenced was memory CD4+ T cells sorted from blood. Subset in this sample: CD45RA-negative fraction. The receptor source for this set is a woman in her twenties or thirties in good health.

This clone occurred a few times. The rearrangement uses TRBV6-6 and TRBJ1-2, with TRBD1 matching over 7 bases. CDR3 size: 15 residues. Germline V CDR1 and CDR2: MNHNY, SVGAGI (reference sequence). The junction had 8 bases not matched to a gene; V was cut back by 6 bases and J by 1 base. The CDR3 DNA reads TGTGCCAGCAGACACCATGACAGGGATAACTATGGCTACACCTTC. Residues: CASRHHDRDNYGYTF.

The rearrangement links TRBV4-1 to TRBJ2-7, with a possible D match to TRBD2 (6 bases). CDR1 and CDR2 from the germline V gene are MGHRA and YSYEKL. With 3 bases removed from V and 5 bases from J, the gap between germline ends came to 23 bases. This CDR3 is 17 amino acids long. The CDR3 DNA is TGCGCCAGCAGCCAGGCCCCTCTGGGGGGAGGACTCCACGAGCAGTACTTC. It yields the protein CASSQAPLGGGLHEQYF.

Comments on this clone: This may arise from a read error, as a much more abundant clone is one base away. Additional DNA sequences in this sample encode the identical CDR3. J is TRBJ2-1 and V is TRBV5-1; D gene ambiguous. The CDR3 covers 15 residues. The germline V gene has CDR1 SGHRS and CDR2 YFSETQ. Trimming took off 3 bases at V and 0 bases at J, with 10 bases between the two ends. The CDR3 region is CASSSDSSSYNEQFF. The CDR3 DNA is TGCGCCAGCAGCTCGGATTCCAGCTCCTACAATGAGCAGTTCTTC.

The chain uses TRBV9 and TRBJ2-3, with D hard to call. Germline CDR1 is SGDLS and CDR2 is YYNGEE. V lost 3 bases to trimming and J lost 0 bases, with 8 bases between them. The CDR3 extends over 14 amino acids. CDR3 sequence reads: CASSAYSSTDTQYF. CDR3 sequence (DNA): TGTGCCAGCAGCGCTTACAGCAGCACAGATACGCAGTATTTT.

V is TRBV7-9 and J is TRBJ1-4, with a tentative D call TRBD1 (5 bases). Germline loops: CDR1 SEHNR, CDR2 FQNEAQ (reference sequence). Trimming removed 5 bases from V and 7 bases from J, with 20 bases in between. The CDR3 runs to 16 residues. This CDR3 is CASSAGGEGRSEKLFF. The CDR3 nucleotides are TGTGCCAGCAGCGCCGGCGGAGAGGGGCGAAGTGAAAAACTGTTTTTT.

The chain couples TRBV5-1 to TRBJ1-2; 7 positions agree with TRBD1. Germline values: CDR1 SGHRS, CDR2 YFSETQ. Trimming took 0 bases from V and 9 from J; bases not matched to a gene: 8. This CDR3 spans 14 amino acids. CDR3 protein: CASSLGGGTGSYTF. For the CDR3, the DNA is TGCGCCAGCAGCTTGGGAGGGGGCACCGGGAGCTACACCTTC.

The gene calls are TRBV11-2 and TRBJ1-3; D is uncertain. Germline CDR1 is SGHAT and CDR2 is FQNNGV. V lost 3 bases and J lost 4, with 7 bases in between. The CDR3 sequence is 13 residues long. The CDR3 region has the DNA TGTGCCAGCAGCTTCCAGTCCGGAAACACCATATATTTT. Translation: CASSFQSGNTIYF.

The chain uses TRBV5-4 and TRBJ2-7; D is unresolved. This CDR3 comprises 15 residues. Trimming took off 4 bases at V and 3 bases at J, with 17 bases between the two ends. The germline CDR1 and CDR2 sequences are SGHNT and YYREEE (reference sequence). CDR3 residues: CASSLDLRPSYEQYF. In DNA, the CDR3 is TGTGCCAGCAGCCTTGACCTTAGGCCCAGCTACGAGCAGTACTTC.

The chain combines TRBV5-4 with TRBJ2-5, with 11 bases identical to TRBD2. Germline loops: CDR1 SGHNT, CDR2 YYREEE (reference sequence). This CDR3 comprises 17 residues. With 4 bases clipped from V and 0 bases from J, the junction kept 8 bases outside the gene matches. The CDR3 here is CASSQGLAVEYQETQYF. The CDR3 nucleotides read TGTGCCAGCAGCCAGGGACTAGCGGTGGAGTACCAAGAGACCCAGTACTTC.

This clone is deemed medium-sized. The V and J genes are TRBV11-2 and TRBJ2-2; D perhaps matches TRBD1 (6 bases). V gave up 6 bases and J gave up 7 bases, with 12 bases separating them. Germline assignment: CDR1 SGHAT and CDR2 FQNNGV. This CDR3 contains 13 residues. This CDR3 reads CASREQGDGELFF. The CDR3 DNA sequence: TGTGCCAGCAGAGAACAGGGAGACGGGGAGCTGTTTTTT. Full variable domain (rest looked up from reference TRBV11-2 and TRBJ2-2): EAGVAQSPRYKIIEKRQSVAFWCNPISGHATLYWYQQILGQGPKLLIQFQNNGVVDDSQLPKDRFSAERLKGVDSTLKIQPAKLEDSAVYLCASREQGDGELFFGEGSRLTVL.

The chain joins TRBV4-1 to TRBJ2-5; TRBD2 might be the D (5 bases). CDR3 length equals 16 residues. Deletions cut 4 bases from V and 2 bases from J, with 17 bases between. Germline V lookup: CDR1 MGHRA, CDR2 YSYEKL. CDR3 nucleotides: TGCGCCAGCAGCCGGCAGCGGCTATGGGTTCAAGAGACCCAGTACTTC. The encoded protein is CASSRQRLWVQETQYF.

J is TRBJ1-1 and V is TRBV29-1; D remains unclear. Germline V lookup: CDR1 SQVTM, CDR2 ANQGSEA. The CDR3 is 12 residues long. V lost 6 bases, J lost 0 bases, and 8 bases lay in between. This chain's CDR3 is CSVGSLNTEAFF. CDR3 coding DNA: TGCAGCGTGGGGTCTCTGAACACTGAAGCTTTCTTT.

This sequence joins TRBV19 and TRBJ2-5; 13 nucleotides match TRBD2. Germline V lookup: CDR1 LNHDA, CDR2 SQIVND (reference sequence). V was pared by 4 bases and J by 1 base, with 9 bases of the junction left unmatched. This CDR3 is built from 18 residues. CDR3 residues: CASSKRLAGGFLQETQYF. CDR3 DNA: TGTGCCAGTAGTAAAAGACTAGCGGGAGGTTTTCTCCAAGAGACCCAGTACTTC.

This rearrangement joins TRBV19 to TRBJ1-5, with 8 positions matching TRBD1. The germline V gene has CDR1 LNHDA and CDR2 SQIVND (reference sequence). V shed 6 bases and J 1 base; nucleotides not matched to a gene: 5. The CDR3 sequence is 15 residues long. The CDR3 sequence: CASRRQGWSNQPQHF. For the CDR3, the DNA is TGTGCCAGTAGGAGACAGGGGTGGAGCAATCAGCCCCAGCATTTT.

This sequence joins TRBV7-9 and TRBJ2-3; 10 bases fit TRBD2. After removal of 4 bases from V and 0 bases from J, the junction contained 1 base not matched to a gene. Germline V gene lookup returns CDR1 SEHNR and CDR2 FQNEAQ (reference sequence). The CDR3 spans 15 residues. CDR3 in DNA: TGTGCCAGCAGCTCGGGACTAGCGAGCACAGATACGCAGTATTTT. Residues: CASSSGLASTDTQYF.

V is TRBV11-2 and J is TRBJ2-7, with a tentative D call TRBD1 (6 bases). Germline CDR1 reads SGHAT; CDR2 reads FQNNGV. Deletions cut 5 bases from V and 5 bases from J, with 19 bases between. The CDR3 extends over 15 amino acids. The CDR3 reads CASSLLDRTPHEQYF. For the CDR3, the DNA is TGTGCCAGCAGCCTCCTAGACAGGACCCCTCACGAGCAGTACTTC.

Points on this clone: With a much larger clone just one base away, this may be a read error. Other DNA sequences within the sample encode an identical CDR3. In DNA, the CDR3 is TGTGCCAGCAGTTACAGGGGTGGCAATCAGCCCCAGCATTTT. The encoded protein is CASSYRGGNQPQHF. The chain is built from TRBV6-5 and TRBJ1-5; D possibly corresponds to TRBD1 (5 bases). In germline, CDR1 is MNHEY, CDR2 SVGAGI. The CDR3 loop spans 14 amino acids. The germline V and J ends were trimmed by 2 bases and 2 bases, with 7 bases remaining between them.

In this sample, this clone turned up a few times. The chain couples TRBV18 to TRBJ1-1; no firm D call. Trimming cost V 2 bases and J 9 bases, with 13 bases left between them. This CDR3 is 13 amino acids long. CDR1 and CDR2 (germline): KGHSH, LQKENI. The CDR3, as DNA: TGTGCCAGCTCACCAGCTGGGCCACGACAAGCTTTCTTT. Amino acids: CASSPAGPRQAFF.

V gene TRBV5-8 combines with J gene TRBJ2-7, with 8 positions matching TRBD2. Germline loops: CDR1 SGHTS, CDR2 YDEGEE. The V gene end was trimmed by 0 bases and the J gene end by 2 bases; junction bases not matched to a gene: 4. The CDR3 is 15 amino acids. The CDR3 region is CASSLEVSGAYEQYF. CDR3 in DNA: TGTGCCAGCAGCTTGGAGGTTAGCGGGGCCTACGAGCAGTACTTC. Filled out from reference TRBV5-8 and TRBJ2-7, the complete variable domain reads EAGVTQSPTHLIKTRGQQATLRCSPISGHTSVYWYQQALGLGLQFLLWYDEGEERNRGNFPPRFSGRQFPNYSSELNVNALELEDSALYLCASSLEVSGAYEQYFGPGTRLTVT.

This chain links TRBV5-4 with TRBJ2-5; TRBD2 matches 7 bases. V was clipped by 2 bases and J by 3 bases; unmatched bases: 4. Germline CDR1 reads SGHNT; CDR2 reads YYREEE (reference sequence). This CDR3 spans 14 amino acids. CDR3 amino acids: CASSFAGVKETQYF. CDR3 nucleotide sequence: TGTGCCAGCAGCTTCGCGGGAGTAAAAGAGACCCAGTACTTC.

This clone turned up a few times. The rearrangement joins TRBV5-1 to TRBJ2-2, with D possibly being TRBD2 (6 bases). CDR3 length equals 14 residues. Trimming shortened V by 5 bases and J by 2 bases, and 10 bases separated the two germline ends. Germline CDR1 reads SGHRS; CDR2 reads YFSETQ. Written as DNA, the CDR3 is TGCGCCAGCAGACGGGGGATTAACACCGGGGAGCTGTTTTTT. This codes for CASRRGINTGELFF.

This chain links TRBV4-2 with TRBJ2-2; perhaps D is TRBD1 or TRBD2 (6 bases each). Germline assignment: CDR1 LGHNA and CDR2 YNFKEQ. Trimming took 1 base from V and 4 from J, leaving 13 bases between them. This CDR3 is built from 16 residues. The CDR3 region is CASSQGTGAGTGELFF. In DNA, the CDR3 is TGTGCCAGCAGCCAAGGCACGGGGGCCGGCACCGGGGAGCTGTTTTTT.